Below are 10 T cell receptor beta chains sequenced from a single sample in a study of OX40 agonist ivuxolimab in advanced cancers. Libraries were prepared by immunoSEQ multiplex PCR; TCRdb keeps only in-frame clonotypes and omits some of them. The top ten clones hold roughly 2.1% of a sample with over 90,000 clones, around 86% of them seen once. This specimen was CD4+ or CD8+ T cells sorted from blood, taken in a trial of the OX40 agonist ivuxolimab. These receptors came from an adult with an advanced solid tumor such as melanoma, head and neck, liver or kidney cancer.

The CDR3 spells CASTESMGTDTQYF. CDR3 bases: TGTGCCAGCACGGAGAGCATGGGCACAGATACGCAGTATTTT. This sequence joins TRBV2 and TRBJ2-3; the D is unclear. This CDR3 has 14 amino acids. V was cut by 7 bases and J by 1 base, with 12 bases left in between. Germline lookup yields CDR1 SNHLY and CDR2 FYNNEI.

This clone was seen only once. The V gene is TRBV7-9, the J gene TRBJ1-2; D unresolved. The length of the CDR3 is 12 residues. V was shortened by 2 bases and J by 11 bases, with 12 bases between the two germline ends. Germline CDR1 reads SEHNR; CDR2 reads FQNEAQ (reference sequence). This chain's CDR3 is CASSLTLTGYTF. In DNA, the CDR3 is TGTGCCAGCAGCTTAACCCTTACGGGATACACCTTC.

The sample holds one count of this clone. The rearrangement links TRBV10-3 to TRBJ2-3; TRBD2 aligns across 8 bases. With V trimmed by 4 bases and J by 0 bases, 3 bases remained unmatched. The CDR3 has 15 amino acids. The germline CDR1 and CDR2 sequences are ENHRY and SYGVKD. In nucleotides, the CDR3 is TGTGCCATCAGTGGAGCGGGGGAGAGCACAGATACGCAGTATTTT. The encoded protein is CAISGAGESTDTQYF.

This rearrangement joins TRBV6-1 to TRBJ2-3, with 8 bases aligning to TRBD2. Per germline, CDR1 MNHNS and CDR2 SASEGT. The J segment lost 4 bases and the V segment lost 3 bases, leaving 3 bases of the junction unmatched. There are 14 residues in the CDR3. The CDR3 DNA reads as TGTGCCAGCAGTGAGAGCGGGAGCCCAGATACGCAGTATTTT. Amino acids: CASSESGSPDTQYF.

The chain combines TRBV29-1 with TRBJ2-1, with a weak D call TRBD2 (6 bases). V lost 7 bases to trimming and J lost 8 bases, with 12 bases between them. This CDR3 region has 11 residues. Germline V gives CDR1 SQVTM, CDR2 ANQGSEA. DNA for the CDR3: TGCAGCGGTCGGAGGGAAGATGAGCAGTTCTTC. Translated: CSGRREDEQFF.

This chain links TRBV27 with TRBJ2-3; D gene ambiguous. Germline V CDR1 and CDR2: MNHEY, SMNVEV (reference sequence). This CDR3 has 15 amino acids. Trimming took 5 bases from V and 1 from J, leaving 13 bases between them. The CDR3: CASSAPLAGTDTQYF. The CDR3 nucleotides are TGTGCCAGCAGTGCCCCCCTCGCCGGCACAGATACGCAGTATTTT.

This clone was seen a handful of times. The chain joins TRBV19 to TRBJ2-5; D is unclear. Germline CDR1 is LNHDA and CDR2 is SQIVND (reference sequence). The CDR3 consists of 13 residues. V was clipped by 1 base and J by 1 base, with 4 bases between them. The CDR3 sequence is CASSIVRQETQYF. CDR3 DNA sequence: TGTGCCAGTAGTATAGTTCGCCAAGAGACCCAGTACTTC.

V gene TRBV18 combines with J gene TRBJ1-2, with 9 bases that match TRBD1. V dropped 3 bases and J dropped 2; count of bases not matched to a gene: 1. CDR3 length: 14 residues. The V gene's germline CDR1 is KGHSH and CDR2 LQKENI. This CDR3 is CASSPGTGNYGYTF. The CDR3 bases are TGTGCCAGCTCACCGGGGACAGGGAACTATGGCTACACCTTC.

V gene TRBV5-6 combines with J gene TRBJ1-1; D may be TRBD1 (6 bases). Trimming took 4 bases from V and 3 from J, leaving 16 bases between them. Germline lookup yields CDR1 SGHDT and CDR2 YYEEEE. The CDR3 totals 15 residues. In DNA, the CDR3 is TGTGCCAGCAGCGACGCGGGCGGGGGGCACACTGAAGCTTTCTTT. It yields the protein CASSDAGGGHTEAFF.

This clone came up once. CDR3 coding DNA: TGCGCCAGCAGCCAAGATCCCACGGGAGGAGAGACCCAGTACTTC. It specifies CASSQDPTGGETQYF. V and J are TRBV4-1 and TRBJ2-5; 7 bases line up with TRBD2. V was clipped by 0 bases and J by 4 bases; unmatched bases: 5. This CDR3 has 15 residues. CDR1 and CDR2 (germline): MGHRA, YSYEKL.